A selection of T cell receptor beta chains follows, all from one sample in a study of blood T cell repertoires in COVID-19. Clones were read by immunoSEQ multiplex PCR, and TCRdb kept only the in-frame ones, dropping some. This sample has 150,000 to 200,000 clones, with roughly 91% found just once. Sequencing was performed on peripheral blood. These TCRs come from a woman between 50 and 59 years old with acute or convalescent COVID-19. CDR3s include the opening cysteine and the closing phenylalanine or tryptophan. The order of the fields is CDR3 protein, clone size, J gene, V gene. Part of the rows lack a size; the others show once, few, many or a class for expanded clones.

CDR3: CASSLDFGGPVNTEAFF
size: once
J: TRBJ1-1
V: TRBV27

CDR3: CASSIRTAVAKNIQYF
size: .
J: TRBJ2-4
V: TRBV19

CDR3: CASRGDRGPGYTF
size: .
J: TRBJ1-2
V: TRBV9

CDR3: CATSDSRTGNTEAFF
size: .
J: TRBJ1-1
V: TRBV24-1

CDR3: CASSSGGPYEKLFF
size: .
J: TRBJ1-4
V: TRBV3-1/TRBV3-2

CDR3: CASSVGTGVQETQYF
size: .
J: TRBJ2-5
V: TRBV9

CDR3: CSASPGSSNQPQHF
size: .
J: TRBJ1-5
V: TRBV20-1

CDR3: CASSLRGYSTDTQYF
size: .
J: TRBJ2-3
V: TRBV13

CDR3: CASSSPTTGSGTYEQYF
size: .
J: TRBJ2-7
V: TRBV7-2

CDR3: CASSLLASDNEQFF
size: once
J: TRBJ2-1
V: TRBV4-1

CDR3: CAGTLKSGISFSTDTQYF
size: .
J: TRBJ2-3
V: TRBV30

CDR3: CASSQGAVRGQYEQYF
size: few
J: TRBJ2-7
V: TRBV4-3

CDR3: CASGQDPQGTIYF
size: .
J: TRBJ1-3
V: TRBV5-1

CDR3: CSASGGLNYGYTF
size: .
J: TRBJ1-2
V: TRBV20-1

CDR3: CASSYELLSYEQYF
size: .
J: TRBJ2-7
V: TRBV6-6

CDR3: CASIRQANNFNYGYTF
size: once
J: TRBJ1-2
V: TRBV2

CDR3: CASSIDYRQGFNQPQHF
size: .
J: TRBJ1-5
V: TRBV19

CDR3: CASSQVAGAYNEQFF
size: .
J: TRBJ2-1
V: TRBV3-1/TRBV3-2

CDR3: CASSLEQGGETQYF
size: once
J: TRBJ2-5
V: TRBV7-9

CDR3: CASSPTNYGYTF
size: .
J: TRBJ1-2
V: TRBV7-8

CDR3: CASSFSKADSSGANVLTF
size: .
J: TRBJ2-6
V: TRBV7-9

CDR3: CASSYSQGVGGYTF
size: .
J: TRBJ1-2
V: TRBV6-5

CDR3: CASSLAPGETQYF
size: .
J: TRBJ2-5
V: TRBV7-6

CDR3: CASSRGTGLYF
size: .
J: TRBJ1-3
V: TRBV28

CDR3: CASSLLQAVLAGDPTDTQYF
size: once
J: TRBJ2-3
V: TRBV28

CDR3: CASSLGGSSTDTQYF
size: .
J: TRBJ2-3
V: TRBV5-1

CDR3: CATSGPQAGTGANVLTF
size: .
J: TRBJ2-6
V: TRBV24-1

CDR3: CASSPSGSSYNEQFF
size: .
J: TRBJ2-1
V: TRBV19

CDR3: CASSLGTVLSGNTIYF
size: .
J: TRBJ1-3
V: TRBV5-1

CDR3: CASSHSTGGTEAFF
size: .
J: TRBJ1-1
V: TRBV3-1/TRBV3-2